A selection of T cell receptor beta chains follows, all from one sample in a study of blood T cell repertoires in COVID-19. Here immunoSEQ multiplex PCR was the method, and the copy in TCRdb shows in-frame clones only, minus some. The profile covers 150,000 or so clones, with around 87% appearing a single time and approximately 6.1% taken by the ten largest. The source material was peripheral blood. Every receptor here comes from an older man with acute or convalescent COVID-19. The conserved cysteine and the conserved F or W are not part of the CDR3 here. Clone size appears in some rows only: once, few, many, or a class for an expanded clone.

V gene,clone size,CDR3 length,CDR3 protein
TRBV18,-,12,ASSAGQGGTEAF
TRBV7-2,once,16,ASSHRLTSGGAYNEQF
TRBV11-3,-,12,ASSLRSGNYEQY
TRBV9,-,14,ASSVGRSGSGNTIY
TRBV5-1,-,14,ASSGRVGQQDSPLH
TRBV5-5,-,11,ASSLDTDQPQH
TRBV19,-,13,ASSIAGTTYNEQF
TRBV5-1,-,11,ASSWVREGEQY
TRBV30,-,11,AWRESKSNIQY
TRBV18,-,13,ASSPLAGDYNEQF
TRBV9,-,13,ASSKTGGWGETQY
TRBV3-1/TRBV3-2,-,12,ASSPKQGSYEQY
TRBV30,-,14,AWSLFRGYRANVLT
TRBV5-1,-,14,ASSLGRVRGVETQY
TRBV28,once,10,ASSLLRETQY
TRBV5-1,-,11,ASSLTARPEAF
TRBV9,-,12,ASSVGGGNYGYT
TRBV3-1/TRBV3-2,-,10,ASSQQNQPQH
TRBV6-5,-,11,ASSLGQTYGYT
TRBV5-1,-,13,ASSLAGTADGPLH
TRBV2,few,12,ASRENRGPYGYT
TRBV10-3,-,11,AISESSYQPQH
TRBV28,few,17,ASIPLITGSGGHTGELF
TRBV27,-,12,ASSPGSSNSPLH
TRBV19,-,13,ASSMGGTFNQPQH
TRBV3-1/TRBV3-2,-,9,ASSQGEEQY
TRBV6-1,-,12,ASSETSGLTEAF
TRBV6-5,-,10,ASRGQATEAF
TRBV3-1/TRBV3-2,-,14,ASSQRGAGGNSPLH
TRBV5-1,-,14,ASSLEGGQSNQPQH
TRBV5-1,-,12,ASSLGTVQETQY
TRBV18,-,13,ASSPWDRQNYGYT
TRBV9,-,13,ASSSGTGGAGELF
TRBV19,-,14,ASSIGGLGERNEQF
TRBV28,-,11,ASIESGYTEAF
TRBV11-2,-,12,ASSFGQSQETQY
TRBV28,-,12,ASSLQGLAEKLF
TRBV12-3/TRBV12-4,-,11,ASRRTSGDTQY
TRBV21-1,-,13,ASSIPGQPLYEQY
TRBV5-6,-,11,ASSYSGAPEAF
TRBV24-1,-,13,ATSDGQGSGYEQY
TRBV11-2,-,10,ASSLRGNTIY
TRBV7-2,-,13,ASSLVQLAEDTQY
TRBV9,-,13,ASDTSGGITDTQY
TRBV28,-,15,ASSPSTSGGATGELF
TRBV5-1,-,15,ASNEGALPGGNSPLH
TRBV29-1,-,10,SVRTGEGEQY
TRBV4-2,-,15,ASSQETTGVSGNTIY